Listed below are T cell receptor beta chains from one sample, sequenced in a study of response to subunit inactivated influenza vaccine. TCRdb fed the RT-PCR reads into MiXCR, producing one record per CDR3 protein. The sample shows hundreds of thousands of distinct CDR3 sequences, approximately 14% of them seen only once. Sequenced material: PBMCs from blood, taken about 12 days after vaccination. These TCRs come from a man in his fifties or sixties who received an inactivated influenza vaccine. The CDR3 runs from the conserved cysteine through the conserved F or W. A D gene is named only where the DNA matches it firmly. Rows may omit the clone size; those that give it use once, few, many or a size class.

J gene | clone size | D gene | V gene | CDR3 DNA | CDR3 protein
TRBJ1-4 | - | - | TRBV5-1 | TGCGCCAGCAGGACTACAGGGTTGACTAATGAAAAACTGTTTTTT | CASRTTGLTNEKLFF
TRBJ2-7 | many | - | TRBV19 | TGTGCCAGTAGTATCGCGGCCTCCTACGAGCAGTACTTC | CASSIAASYEQYF
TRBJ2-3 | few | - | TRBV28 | TGTGCCAGCAGGGGGGGTTTATGGGCCACAGATACGCAGTATTTT | CASRGGLWATDTQYF
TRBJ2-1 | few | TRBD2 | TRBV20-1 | TGCAGTGCTAGAAGCCCGACTAGCGGGTGGTCGGGGGAGCAGTTCTTC | CSARSPTSGWSGEQFF
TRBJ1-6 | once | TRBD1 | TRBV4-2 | TGTGCCAGCGGAACGGGACAGGACCCTTTTAATTCACCCCTCCACTTT | CASGTGQDPFNSPLHF
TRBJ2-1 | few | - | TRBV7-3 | TGTGCCAGCAGCCCCCCGGGAGGGGGCGAGCAGTTCTTC | CASSPPGGGEQFF
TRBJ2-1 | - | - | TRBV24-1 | TGTGCCACCAGTGATGGGGGGTCGGGGTTCTACAATGAGCAGTTCTTC | CATSDGGSGFYNEQFF
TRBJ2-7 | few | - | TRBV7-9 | TGTGCCAGCAGCACCCGGACTTTGGGGGCAGGCTCCTACGAGCAGTACTTC | CASSTRTLGAGSYEQYF
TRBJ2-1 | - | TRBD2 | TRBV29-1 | TGCAGCGTTGAAGATCATAACAGGGGGACTAGCGGGAGGGCCCCGTCCTACAATGAGCAGTTCTTC | CSVEDHNRGTSGRAPSYNEQFF
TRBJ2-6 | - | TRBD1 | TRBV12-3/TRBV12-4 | TGTGCCAGCAGTTTTACCCCTGGGACAGGGCCTGGGGCCAACGTCCTGACTTTC | CASSFTPGTGPGANVLTF
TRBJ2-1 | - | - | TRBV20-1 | TGCAGTGCTAGGCCGGGCCACAATAAATACAATGAGCAGTTCTTC | CSARPGHNKYNEQFF
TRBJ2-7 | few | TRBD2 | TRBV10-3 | TGTGCCATCAGTGAGTCCTCTAGCGGGGGGCCGGGTGTCGAGCAGTACTTC | CAISESSSGGPGVEQYF
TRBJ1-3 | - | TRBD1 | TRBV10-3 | TGTGCCATCAGTGGACAGGGCTCTGGAAACACCATATATTTT | CAISGQGSGNTIYF
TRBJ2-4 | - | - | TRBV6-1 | TGTGCCAGCAGTGAAGCGATCGGAGGGCTTCTAGCCAAAAACATTCAGTACTTC | CASSEAIGGLLAKNIQYF
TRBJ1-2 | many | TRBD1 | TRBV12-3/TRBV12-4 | TGTGCCAGCACCCCTCTGACAGGGCGAGGGGGCTACACCTTC | CASTPLTGRGGYTF
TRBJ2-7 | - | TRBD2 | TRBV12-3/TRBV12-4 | TGTGCCAGCAGTACTAGCGGGGGGGCGGTCGAGCAGTACTTC | CASSTSGGAVEQYF
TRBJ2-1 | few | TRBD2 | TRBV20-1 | TGCAGTGCTAGAGATAGCGGGGGGGCTGGAAATGAGCAGTTCTTC | CSARDSGGAGNEQFF
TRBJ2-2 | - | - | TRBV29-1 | TGCAGCGTTGGGGGCAGGTCAACCGGGGAGCTGTTTTTT | CSVGGRSTGELFF
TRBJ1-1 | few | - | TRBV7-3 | TGTGCCAGCAGCCCCACGCAGAACACTGAAGCTTTCTTT | CASSPTQNTEAFF
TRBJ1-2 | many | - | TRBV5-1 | TGCGCCAGCAGCTTGAAAAGAGGCTATGGCTACACCTTC | CASSLKRGYGYTF
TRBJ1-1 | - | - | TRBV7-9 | TGTGCCAGCAGCCCCAGGGGCGCTTTGAACACTGAAGCTTTCTTT | CASSPRGALNTEAFF
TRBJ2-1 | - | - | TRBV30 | TGTGCCTGGGGAGGAGGCTACAATGAGCAGTTCTTC | CAWGGGYNEQFF
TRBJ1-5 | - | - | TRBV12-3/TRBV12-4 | TGTGCCAGCAGTTTAGCCCGTTATCAGCCCCAGCATTTT | CASSLARYQPQHF
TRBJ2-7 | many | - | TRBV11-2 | TGTGCCAGCAGCTCGCCGGGGGTCTCCTCCTACGAGCAGTACTTC | CASSSPGVSSYEQYF
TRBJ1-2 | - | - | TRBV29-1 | TGCAGCGTTGAAGAGGGTGGGTCCTATGGCTACACCTTC | CSVEEGGSYGYTF
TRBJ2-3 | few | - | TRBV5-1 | TGCGCCAGCAGCTCCCCGGGAGCCAGCACAGATACGCAGTATTTT | CASSSPGASTDTQYF
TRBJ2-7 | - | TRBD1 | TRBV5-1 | TGCGCCAGCAGCAAGGATAGGACAGGGGGCTCCTACGAGCAGTACTTC | CASSKDRTGGSYEQYF